This is a list of T cell receptor beta chains from one sample in a study of cytomegalovirus exposure and HLA in healthy donors. Sequenced by immunoSEQ multiplex PCR; TCRdb stores in-frame clones only, minus some. The data contain approximately 200,000 clones, approximately 85% of them singletons. The specimen sequenced was PBMCs. The receptors originated from a girl under 18 in good health and CMV-seropositive. The CDR3 runs from the conserved cysteine through the conserved F or W. D genes are given only for firm matches. Clone sizes are given selectively: once, few, many, or a class where the clone is expanded.

D	V	J	size	DNA	CDR3
.	TRBV2	TRBJ2-5	.	TGTGCCAGCAGTGTGGGCAGAACCCTTAAAGAGACCCAGTACTTC	CASSVGRTLKETQYF
TRBD1	TRBV27	TRBJ2-1	.	TGTGCCAGCTCCTCAGGGGGAACCTACAATGAGCAGTTCTTC	CASSSGGTYNEQFF
.	TRBV6-6	TRBJ1-2	few	TGTGCCACCTCCTCGGCTAACTATGGCTACACCTTC	CATSSANYGYTF
TRBD1	TRBV9	TRBJ1-1	.	TGTGCCAGCAGCCGCCGGACAGGAACTGAAGCTTTCTTT	CASSRRTGTEAFF
.	TRBV7-6	TRBJ2-7	.	TGTGCCAGCAGCGTCGGTGGCGAGCAGTACTTC	CASSVGGEQYF
.	TRBV7-9	TRBJ1-1	few	TGTGCCAGCAGCCCTGGACTTAGCAACACTGAAGCTTTCTTT	CASSPGLSNTEAFF
TRBD2	TRBV10-2	TRBJ2-1	few	TGCGCCAGCAGCCCTAGCGGGGGGGCCGGTGAGCAGTTCTTC	CASSPSGGAGEQFF
TRBD1	TRBV27	TRBJ1-2	.	TGTGCCAGCAGCGCAGACAGGGGGCAAAAAGGCTACACCTTC	CASSADRGQKGYTF
.	TRBV2	TRBJ1-2	.	TGTGCCAGCAGGGCAGGGGATTCATCTGGCTACACCTTC	CASRAGDSSGYTF
.	TRBV4-3	TRBJ2-1	.	TGCGCCAGCAGCCAAGTTCAAACTGTCGATGAGCAGTTCTTC	CASSQVQTVDEQFF
TRBD2	TRBV9	TRBJ2-3	.	TGTGCCAGCAGCCCCCGGGGACTAGCGGGGGTAAGCACAGATACGCAGTATTTT	CASSPRGLAGVSTDTQYF
.	TRBV9	TRBJ1-6	.	TGTGCCAGCAGCGCCACGGGGGGAGGGAATTCACCCCTCCACTTT	CASSATGGGNSPLHF
TRBD1	TRBV19	TRBJ1-4	.	TGTGCCAGTAAATTGGGACAGGTGAATGAAAAACTGTTTTTT	CASKLGQVNEKLFF
TRBD1	TRBV5-8	TRBJ1-1	few	TGTGCCAGCAGCTTGGGGGCCTGGGACAGGGTGGCATGGAACACTGAAGCTTTCTTT	CASSLGAWDRVAWNTEAFF
.	TRBV7-2	TRBJ2-7	.	TGTGCCAGCAGCTTAGACAGGGCCTACGAGCAGTACTTC	CASSLDRAYEQYF
.	TRBV12-2	TRBJ2-2	.	TGTGCAAGTCGCGGCATGCAGGGGCCCGGGGAGCTGTTTTTT	CASRGMQGPGELFF
TRBD2	TRBV18	TRBJ2-2	.	TGTGCCAGCTCACTACCCGGGACTAGCGGGGGGACGAACACCGGGGAGCTGTTTTTT	CASSLPGTSGGTNTGELFF
.	TRBV6-5	TRBJ2-7	.	TGTGCCAGCTCTAGGAGGGCAAAATACGAGCAGTACTTC	CASSRRAKYEQYF
.	TRBV6-4	TRBJ1-5	.	TGTGCCAGCAGCAGGGAAAGCAATCAGCCCCAGCATTTT	CASSRESNQPQHF
TRBD2	TRBV5-1	TRBJ2-7	few	TGCGCCAGCAGCTTGGGCCCCTCAGGGAGAGCGGGGGCCACGTACGAGCAGTACTTC	CASSLGPSGRAGATYEQYF
TRBD1	TRBV7-9	TRBJ1-2	.	TGTGCCAGCACCCGACAGGGCGCCTATGGCTACACCTTC	CASTRQGAYGYTF
TRBD1	TRBV4-1	TRBJ2-1	.	TGCGCCAGCAGCCAGCCGACAGGGGCCAATGAGCAGTTCTTC	CASSQPTGANEQFF
.	TRBV4-1	TRBJ2-7	.	TGCGCCAGCAGCCAAGATGAGGGGGGGGGCTTCTACGAGCAGTACTTC	CASSQDEGGGFYEQYF
.	TRBV7-9	TRBJ1-5	.	TGTGCCAGCAGCGGGGAGAGCAATCAGCCCCAGCATTTT	CASSGESNQPQHF
.	TRBV21-1	TRBJ1-4	few	TGTGCCAGCAGCAAGGACAGGGATGAAAAACTGTTTTTT	CASSKDRDEKLFF
.	TRBV5-8	TRBJ1-1	.	TGTGCCAGCAGCTTCATGGGGCTAAACACTGAAGCTTTCTTT	CASSFMGLNTEAFF
.	TRBV27	TRBJ2-3	.	TGTGCCAGCATGGCAGGGAAACTTACTAGCACAGATACGCAGTATTTT	CASMAGKLTSTDTQYF
.	TRBV13	TRBJ2-7	.	TGTGCCAGCAGCTTAGAGGGGGCCTACGAGCAGTACTTC	CASSLEGAYEQYF
.	TRBV18	TRBJ2-3	once	TGTGCCAGCTCACCACCGCTCGGGGAAAGCCTTAGCACAGATACGCAGTATTTT	CASSPPLGESLSTDTQYF
.	TRBV4-1	TRBJ2-5	few	TGCGCCAGCAGCCAAGCATGGGTCGGGGCTAAGGGACTGTACCAAGAGACCCAGTACTTC	CASSQAWVGAKGLYQETQYF
.	TRBV11-2	TRBJ2-1	.	TGTGCCAGCAGCTTTGTACTAGGGAGCTCCTACAATGAGCAGTTCTTC	CASSFVLGSSYNEQFF
TRBD1	TRBV27	TRBJ1-2	.	TGTGCCAGCGCGCTTGGGACAGGGTTAAAGGATGGCTACACCTTC	CASALGTGLKDGYTF
.	TRBV30	TRBJ2-7	.	TGTGCCTGGAGTCGAGGGTACGAGCAGTACTTC	CAWSRGYEQYF
.	TRBV5-4	TRBJ2-3	.	TGTGCCAGCAGCTTTAGTGTCGGGGGCACAGATACGCAGTATTTT	CASSFSVGGTDTQYF
TRBD2	TRBV4-1	TRBJ2-5	.	TGCGCCAGCAGCCAAGGGGGAGGACTAGCGGGGATTGAGACCCAGTACTTC	CASSQGGGLAGIETQYF
.	TRBV6-5	TRBJ2-7	.	TGTGCCAGCAGAACAGAGTACGAGCAGTACTTC	CASRTEYEQYF
TRBD1	TRBV4-3	TRBJ1-4	.	TGCGCCAGCAGCCAAGATTGGGAACAGGGGGATGAAAAACTGTTTTTT	CASSQDWEQGDEKLFF
TRBD1	TRBV9	TRBJ1-4	.	TGTGCCAGCAGCGCCGGGACAGGGCAAAAACTGTTTTTT	CASSAGTGQKLFF
.	TRBV11-2	TRBJ1-2	.	TGTGCCAGCAGCTTATGGGGAGGGGGAGGGAAAGATGGCTACACCTTC	CASSLWGGGGKDGYTF
.	TRBV10-3	TRBJ2-3	.	TGTGCCATCGAATCAGCTAGCGCAGATACGCAGTATTTT	CAIESASADTQYF
.	TRBV25-1	TRBJ2-3	few	TGTGCCAGCAGATCTCAGGGCGGGCAGTATTTT	CASRSQGGQYF
.	TRBV6-1	TRBJ2-2	.	TGTGCCAGCACCCGGGACATTTACACCGGGGAGCTGTTTTTT	CASTRDIYTGELFF
.	TRBV11-2	TRBJ2-1	.	TGTGCCAGCAGCTTAAACAGGGTGGGGAGCAATGAGCAGTTCTTC	CASSLNRVGSNEQFF
.	TRBV7-2	TRBJ1-6	.	TGTGCCAGCAGCTTAGTGGGGACACAGGGATCGAATTCACCCCTCCACTTT	CASSLVGTQGSNSPLHF
TRBD1	TRBV10-3	TRBJ2-7	.	TGTGCCATCAGTGAGCCAGGGGGCGGGAACGAGCAGTACTTC	CAISEPGGGNEQYF
.	TRBV6-6	TRBJ1-1	.	TGTGCCAGCAGAAATCCGGAGGGCACTGAAGCTTTCTTT	CASRNPEGTEAFF
.	TRBV4-3	TRBJ1-3	.	TGCGCCAGCAGCCCATATATGAGCTCTGGAAACACCATATATTTT	CASSPYMSSGNTIYF
.	TRBV6-1	TRBJ1-5	.	TGTGCCAGCAGCAGACAGACCAATCAGCCCCAGCATTTT	CASSRQTNQPQHF
.	TRBV27	TRBJ1-4	once	TGTGCCAGCAGTTCCCAGGGAAGGACAACTAATGAAAAACTGTTTTTT	CASSSQGRTTNEKLFF
.	TRBV10-3	TRBJ1-1	.	TGTGCCATCAGTGACCGGGAGCAACTGGAAGCTTTCTTT	CAISDREQLEAFF
.	TRBV4-3	TRBJ1-4	.	TGCGCCAGCAGCCAAGGACTTGGGGGCGCAGGTAATGAAAAACTGTTTTTT	CASSQGLGGAGNEKLFF
TRBD1	TRBV4-3	TRBJ1-2	few	TGCGCCAGCAGCCAAGATGTGGACAGGGGAGGTGGCTACACCTTC	CASSQDVDRGGGYTF
.	TRBV2	TRBJ2-2	.	TGTGCCAGCGAATGGGGCGCCACCGGGGAGCTGTTTTTT	CASEWGATGELFF
TRBD1	TRBV10-3	TRBJ2-5	.	TGTGCCATCAGTGCACAGGGGGCGGAGACCCAGTACTTC	CAISAQGAETQYF
TRBD2	TRBV7-2	TRBJ2-2	.	TGTGCCAGCAGCCTACCGGGGGGCACCGGGGAGCTGTTTTTT	CASSLPGGTGELFF
TRBD1	TRBV14	TRBJ1-1	.	TGTGCCAGCAGCCAACAGGGGGCTTTGGGGACTGAAGCTTTCTTT	CASSQQGALGTEAFF
TRBD1	TRBV10-2	TRBJ1-4	.	TGCGCCAGCAGTGACGGACAGGGGCAAAATGAAAAACTGTTTTTT	CASSDGQGQNEKLFF
TRBD1	TRBV11-3	TRBJ1-4	.	TGTGCCAGCAGCCCCGGGACAGGGGGGGAAAAACTGTTTTTT	CASSPGTGGEKLFF
.	TRBV5-6	TRBJ2-5	.	TGTGCCAGCAGCTTTAGGAGTGTCCAAGAGACCCAGTACTTC	CASSFRSVQETQYF